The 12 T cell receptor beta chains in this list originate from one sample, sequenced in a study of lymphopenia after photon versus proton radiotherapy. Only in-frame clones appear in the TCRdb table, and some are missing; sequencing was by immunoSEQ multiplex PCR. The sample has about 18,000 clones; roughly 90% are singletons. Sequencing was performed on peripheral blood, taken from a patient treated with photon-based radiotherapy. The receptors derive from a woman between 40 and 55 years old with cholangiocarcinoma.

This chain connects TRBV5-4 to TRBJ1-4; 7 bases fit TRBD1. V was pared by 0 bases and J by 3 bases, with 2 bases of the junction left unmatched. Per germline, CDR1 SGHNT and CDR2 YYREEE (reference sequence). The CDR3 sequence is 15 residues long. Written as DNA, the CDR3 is TGTGCCAGCAGCTTGGGTGGGACAGCTAATGAAAAACTGTTTTTT. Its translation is CASSLGGTANEKLFF.

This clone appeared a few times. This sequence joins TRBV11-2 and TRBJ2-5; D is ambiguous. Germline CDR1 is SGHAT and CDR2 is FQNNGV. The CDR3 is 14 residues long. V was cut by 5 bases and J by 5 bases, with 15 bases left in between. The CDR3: CASSQEEGFETQYF. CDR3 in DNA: TGTGCCAGCAGCCAAGAAGAAGGATTCGAGACCCAGTACTTC. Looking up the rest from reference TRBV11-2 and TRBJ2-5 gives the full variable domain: EAGVAQSPRYKIIEKRQSVAFWCNPISGHATLYWYQQILGQGPKLLIQFQNNGVVDDSQLPKDRFSAERLKGVDSTLKIQPAKLEDSAVYLCASSQEEGFETQYFGPGTRLLVL.

The CDR3 region is CASSLDGTTFTGELFF. The CDR3 region has the DNA TGTGCCAGCAGCTTAGATGGGACGACTTTCACCGGGGAGCTGTTTTTT. The chain joins TRBV11-2 to TRBJ2-2; perhaps D is TRBD1 or TRBD2 (5 bases each). Germline V lookup: CDR1 SGHAT, CDR2 FQNNGV. Trimming took off 0 bases at V and 4 bases at J, with 12 bases between the two ends. The CDR3 loop spans 16 amino acids.

The CDR3 bases are TGTGCCAGCAGCTTAGGACAGGGAACACACAATGAGCAGTTCTTC. This codes for CASSLGQGTHNEQFF. This chain connects TRBV7-3 to TRBJ2-1; TRBD1 agrees at 8 bases. This CDR3 region has 15 residues. V shed 2 bases, J shed 5 bases, and the junction held 5 bases outside the gene matches. The germline V gene encodes CDR1 SGHTA and CDR2 FQGTGA.

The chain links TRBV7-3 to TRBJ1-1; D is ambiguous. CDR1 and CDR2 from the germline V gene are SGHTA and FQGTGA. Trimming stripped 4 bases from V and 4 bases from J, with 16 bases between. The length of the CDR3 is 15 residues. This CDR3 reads CASSSQSGIGTEAFF. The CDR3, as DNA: TGTGCCAGCAGCTCACAGAGTGGCATTGGCACTGAAGCTTTCTTT.

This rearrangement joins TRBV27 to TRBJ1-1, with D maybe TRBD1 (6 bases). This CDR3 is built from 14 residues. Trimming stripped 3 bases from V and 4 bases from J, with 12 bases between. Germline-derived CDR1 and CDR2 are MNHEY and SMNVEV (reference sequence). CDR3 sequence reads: CASSFQGTGTEAFF. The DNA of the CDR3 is TGTGCCAGCAGTTTTCAGGGGACGGGCACTGAAGCTTTCTTT.

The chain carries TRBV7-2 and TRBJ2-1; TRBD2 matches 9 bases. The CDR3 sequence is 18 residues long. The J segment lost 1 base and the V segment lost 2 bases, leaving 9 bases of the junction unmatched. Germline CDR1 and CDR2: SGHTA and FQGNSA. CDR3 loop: CASSLRPLAGGSYNEQFF. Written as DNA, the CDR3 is TGTGCCAGCAGCTTAAGACCTCTGGCGGGGGGGTCCTACAATGAGCAGTTCTTC.

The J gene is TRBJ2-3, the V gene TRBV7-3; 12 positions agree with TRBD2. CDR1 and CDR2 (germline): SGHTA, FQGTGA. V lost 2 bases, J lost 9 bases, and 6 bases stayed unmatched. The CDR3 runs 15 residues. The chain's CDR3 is CASSLLAGGPATQYF. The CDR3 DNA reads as TGTGCCAGCAGCTTACTAGCGGGAGGGCCGGCCACGCAGTATTTT.

CDR3 amino acids: CASSLGTTNTEAFF. Written as DNA, the CDR3 is TGTGCCAGCAGTCTGGGCACAACGAACACTGAAGCTTTCTTT. The chain is built from TRBV6-1 and TRBJ1-1; D gene uncertain. The germline V gene has CDR1 MNHNS and CDR2 SASEGT. V lost 5 bases and J 1 base, leaving 11 bases between the germline ends. The CDR3 length is 14 residues.

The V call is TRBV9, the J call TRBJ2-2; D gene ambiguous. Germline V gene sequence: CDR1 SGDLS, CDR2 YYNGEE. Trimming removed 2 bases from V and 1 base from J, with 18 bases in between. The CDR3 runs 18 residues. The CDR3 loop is CASSVGPILPRNTGELFF. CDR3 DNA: TGTGCCAGCAGCGTCGGGCCAATCTTACCACGGAACACCGGGGAGCTGTTTTTT.

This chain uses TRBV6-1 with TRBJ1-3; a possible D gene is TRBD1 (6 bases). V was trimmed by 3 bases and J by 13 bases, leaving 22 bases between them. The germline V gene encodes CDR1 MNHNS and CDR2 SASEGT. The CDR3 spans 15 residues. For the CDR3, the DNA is TGTGCCAGCAGTGAGCTCCAACCGGGGGGGGGCACAATATATTTT. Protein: CASSELQPGGGTIYF.

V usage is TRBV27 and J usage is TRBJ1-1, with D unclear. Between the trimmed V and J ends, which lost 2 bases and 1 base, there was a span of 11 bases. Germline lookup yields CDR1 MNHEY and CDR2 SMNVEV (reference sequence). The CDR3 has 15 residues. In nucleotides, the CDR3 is TGTGCCAGCAGTTTACTTGGCAGACAGAACACTGAAGCTTTCTTT. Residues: CASSLLGRQNTEAFF.